This entry lists 3 T cell receptor beta chains sequenced from one sample in a study of T-cell memory formation after mild COVID-19. TCRdb recomputed calls from the 5' RACE reads with MiXCR, one row per CDR3 protein. Of over 40,000 distinct CDR3 sequences listed, roughly an eighth are singletons. Source material: PBMCs or a T cell subset sorted from them (not recorded which). These receptor sequences come from a man between 18 and 29 years old who had mild COVID-19 (a few samples of this study predate the infection). Cell type and time point are not known.

The chain joins TRBV4-1 to TRBJ2-2, with D perhaps being TRBD1 or TRBD2 (5 bases each). Germline CDR1 reads MGHRA; CDR2 reads YSYEKL. Trimming shortened V by 1 base and J by 4 bases, and 22 bases separated the two germline ends. The CDR3 is 19 amino acids. As DNA, the CDR3 is TGCGCCAGCAGCCAAGCCGGTGGATCGGGGCGTGGAGGCACCGGGGAGCTGTTTTTT. Residues: CASSQAGGSGRGGTGELFF.

This chain uses TRBV5-4 with TRBJ2-3; weak D call: TRBD1 (5 bases). V lost 0 bases, J lost 3 bases, and 11 bases lay in between. CDR3 length: 15 residues. Germline assignment: CDR1 SGHNT and CDR2 YYREEE (reference sequence). The CDR3 nucleotides read TGTGCCAGCAGCTTGGCGGCAGGGCTAACAGATACGCAGTATTTT. Translation: CASSLAAGLTDTQYF.

This clonotype was found many times. The J gene is TRBJ2-3, the V gene TRBV5-1; 13 bases map to TRBD2. Germline-derived CDR1 and CDR2 are SGHRS and YFSETQ. With V trimmed by 4 bases and J by 6 bases, 5 bases remained unmatched. The CDR3 has 15 amino acids. The CDR3 protein is CASSQGTSGEDTQYF. The DNA for the CDR3 is TGCGCCAGCAGCCAAGGGACTAGCGGGGAGGATACGCAGTATTTT.